This T cell receptor beta chain stems from a study of T cell changes during pregnancy in multiple sclerosis. Germline V CDR1 and CDR2: SEHNR, FQNEAQ (reference sequence). This CDR3 has 16 residues. Trimming took 4 bases from V and 1 from J; bases not matched to a gene: 5. Clones were sequenced by immunoSEQ multiplex PCR, and TCRdb holds only the in-frame ones, with some missing. This repertoire shows 85,000 to 120,000 clones, around 90% found once; its top ten account for 1.6%. This sample comprised peripheral blood, obtained before pregnancy. The TCR was taken from a female donor with multiple sclerosis, enrolled in a pregnancy study. This sequence joins TRBV7-9 and TRBJ2-5; 11 bases are a match to TRBD1. In DNA form, the CDR3 reads TGTGCCAGCAGCTCGGGACAGGGGGGAAGCCAAGAGACCCAGTACTTC. Translating gives CASSSGQGGSQETQYF.